This T cell receptor (beta chain) was identified during a study of T cells in Graves' hyperthyroidism and ophthalmopathy. Study-level points and caveats: Most expanded thyroid clonotypes above 0.001 also appeared in blood.

The cohort's ophthalmopathy patients, a group with duration under 3 months, had a Clinical Activity Score of at least 3 and a NOSPECS grade of at least 4. Based on clinical symptoms, serum thyroxine and TRAb, thyroid ultrasound and orbital computed tomography, diagnoses were reached. This clonotype was seen only a few times. The antigen is undetermined. This CDR3 contains 12 residues. Germline V gives CDR1 SQVTM, CDR2 ANQGSEA. The V gene lost 4 bases and the J gene lost 8 bases, with 12 bases spanning the gap. The investigators amplified TCR beta CDR3 regions from RNA transcripts. Primed by the HTBI set, a first-round RT-PCR was run on the TCR CDR3. Via MiXCR, TCRdb re-called the multiplex PCR reads, giving one row per CDR3 protein. This table has 600,000 to 650,000 distinct CDR3 sequences, roughly 20% appearing once.

The clonotype originates from a man under 40 with Graves' ophthalmopathy. The sample taken for sequencing was blood. This chain links TRBV29-1 with TRBJ2-1; D may be TRBD2 (6 bases). The CDR3 spells CSVVWGVDEQFF. CDR3 nucleotides: TGCAGCGTTGTTTGGGGGGTTGATGAGCAGTTCTTC.